Listed below are T cell receptor beta chains from one sample, sequenced in a study of cytomegalovirus exposure and HLA in healthy donors. Using immunoSEQ multiplex PCR, the repertoire was profiled, and TCRdb retains in-frame clones only, with some absent. The table lists more than 300,000 clones, about nine tenths of them singletons. The sample comprised PBMCs. These receptors all stem from a woman aged 18-35 years in good health and CMV-seronegative. The CDR3 runs from the conserved cysteine through the conserved F or W. D genes are given only for firm matches. Size is stated for part of the rows, as once, few or many counts, or as a class when the clone is expanded.

-,TRBJ2-3,TRBV4-1,-,CASSQGALEIRTQYF,TGCGCCAGCAGCCAAGGAGCTCTCGAGATCCGAACGCAGTATTTT
-,TRBJ1-2,TRBV28,-,CASRTVYGYTF,TGTGCCAGTCGGACAGTCTATGGCTACACCTTC
-,TRBJ2-4,TRBV4-2,TRBD1,CASSQVGGQLGSKNIQYF,TGTGCCAGCAGCCAAGTTGGGGGACAGCTCGGGTCCAAAAACATTCAGTACTTC
-,TRBJ2-5,TRBV5-6,TRBD2,CASSSGGAAPFSTQYF,TGTGCCAGCAGCTCCGGGGGGGCAGCACCCTTCTCGACCCAGTACTTC
-,TRBJ2-5,TRBV7-9,TRBD2,CASSWGTSAETQYF,TGTGCCAGCAGCTGGGGGACTAGCGCCGAGACCCAGTACTTC
-,TRBJ1-1,TRBV7-9,TRBD1,CASSVTMTGRTEAFF,TGTGCCAGCAGCGTTACGATGACAGGGAGAACTGAAGCTTTCTTT
-,TRBJ2-6,TRBV18,-,CASSPPSNSGANVLTF,TGTGCCAGCTCACCACCCAGTAACTCTGGGGCCAACGTCCTGACTTTC
once,TRBJ2-3,TRBV5-4,-,CASSLGRGTDTQYF,TGTGCCAGCAGCTTGGGGCGGGGCACAGATACGCAGTATTTT
-,TRBJ1-2,TRBV27,TRBD1,CASSFDRADGYTF,TGTGCCAGCAGTTTCGACAGGGCTGATGGCTACACCTTC
-,TRBJ2-7,TRBV27,-,CASSLGAGLAAYEQYF,TGTGCCAGCAGTTTAGGGGCAGGGCTTGCTGCCTACGAGCAGTACTTC
-,TRBJ1-2,TRBV5-4,-,CASSPDSYYGYTF,TGTGCCAGCAGCCCGGACAGCTACTATGGCTACACCTTC
few,TRBJ1-2,TRBV5-1,-,CASSETVGYTF,TGCGCCAGCAGCGAGACAGTTGGCTACACCTTC
-,TRBJ2-1,TRBV5-8,-,CASSWRRVSSYNEQFF,TGTGCCAGCAGCTGGCGACGGGTGAGCTCCTACAATGAGCAGTTCTTC
-,TRBJ1-2,TRBV5-1,TRBD1,CASSSRDRGLDYTF,TGCGCCAGCAGCTCCCGGGACAGGGGGCTCGACTACACCTTC
-,TRBJ2-3,TRBV4-1,TRBD2,CASSLSPLTSGAGGATDTQYF,TGCGCCAGCAGCCTCAGCCCCCTGACTAGCGGGGCTGGGGGGGCCACAGATACGCAGTATTTT
-,TRBJ2-5,TRBV18,-,CASSLGGGAEQETQYF,TGTGCCAGCTCTTTAGGGGGTGGAGCGGAGCAAGAGACCCAGTACTTC
-,TRBJ1-5,TRBV7-8,-,CASSWSGRIDQPQHF,TGTGCCAGCAGCTGGAGCGGCCGGATCGATCAGCCCCAGCATTTT
-,TRBJ1-1,TRBV19,-,CASRPAGYSNTEAFF,TGTGCCAGTAGGCCGGCAGGGTATTCAAACACTGAAGCTTTCTTT
once,TRBJ2-1,TRBV13,-,CASCLGGISYNEQFF,TGTGCCAGTTGTTTGGGCGGGATCTCCTACAATGAGCAGTTCTTC
-,TRBJ1-1,TRBV5-1,TRBD1,CASSLGDRGDQAFF,TGCGCCAGCAGCTTGGGGGACAGGGGAGATCAAGCTTTCTTT
-,TRBJ1-1,TRBV6-5,-,CASSYSSPSTEAFF,TGTGCCAGCAGTTACTCGAGTCCGTCCACTGAAGCTTTCTTT
-,TRBJ2-1,TRBV7-9,-,CASSLGHINEQFF,TGTGCCAGCAGCTTAGGGCACATCAATGAGCAGTTCTTC
-,TRBJ2-1,TRBV27,TRBD2,CASSSLKGLVASSYNEQFF,TGTGCCAGCAGTTCCCTCAAAGGACTAGTGGCCAGCTCCTACAATGAGCAGTTCTTC
-,TRBJ1-1,TRBV10-1,-,CASSPGFNTEAFF,TGCGCCAGCAGCCCGGGATTCAACACTGAAGCTTTCTTT
-,TRBJ2-3,TRBV4-2,TRBD2,CASSRLADTDTQYF,TGTGCCAGCAGCCGACTAGCGGACACAGATACGCAGTATTTT
few,TRBJ1-2,TRBV30,-,CAWSARTYGYTF,TGTGCCTGGAGTGCCAGAACCTATGGCTACACCTTC
-,TRBJ1-1,TRBV4-1,-,CASSQAQGVRTEAFF,TGCGCCAGCAGCCAAGCACAGGGAGTGAGAACTGAAGCTTTCTTT
-,TRBJ2-3,TRBV4-1,TRBD2,CASSQDPSGRALDTQYF,TGCGCCAGCAGCCAAGATCCAAGCGGGAGGGCCTTGGATACGCAGTATTTT
-,TRBJ1-2,TRBV7-9,-,CASSYGTPGGYTF,TGTGCCAGCAGCTACGGGACTCCGGGGGGCTACACCTTC
-,TRBJ2-6,TRBV5-4,-,CASSLGGQLSGANVLTF,TGTGCCAGCAGCTTGGGGGGACAACTCTCTGGGGCCAACGTCCTGACTTTC
-,TRBJ2-1,TRBV7-8,-,CASSLIGGGQSEQFF,TGTGCCAGCAGCCTAATAGGCGGGGGCCAGAGTGAGCAGTTCTTC
-,TRBJ2-3,TRBV5-4,-,CASSLGSELNTDTQYF,TGTGCCAGCAGCTTAGGCAGCGAACTAAACACAGATACGCAGTATTTT
once,TRBJ2-7,TRBV7-6,TRBD1,CASSPRDRGHEQYF,TGTGCCAGCAGCCCCAGGGACAGGGGGCACGAGCAGTACTTC
-,TRBJ1-5,TRBV4-1,TRBD1,CASSQDDRGAGNQPQHF,TGCGCCAGCAGCCAAGACGACAGGGGAGCGGGGAATCAGCCCCAGCATTTT
-,TRBJ2-1,TRBV9,-,CASSVNLRTGEGYNEQFF,TGTGCCAGCAGCGTAAATCTCCGTACGGGAGAAGGCTACAATGAGCAGTTCTTC
-,TRBJ2-7,TRBV5-1,-,CASSPEGFSYEQYF,TGCGCCAGCAGCCCCGAGGGATTCTCCTACGAGCAGTACTTC
-,TRBJ2-4,TRBV6-5,-,CASSNRGSWSF,TGTGCCAGCAGTAACCGGGGGTCATGGTCCTTC
-,TRBJ2-7,TRBV18,TRBD2,CASSPPSQREPYEQYF,TGTGCCAGCTCACCACCGTCCCAGCGGGAGCCCTACGAGCAGTACTTC
-,TRBJ2-2,TRBV6-1,TRBD1,CASRGQVTGELFF,TGTGCCAGCAGGGGACAGGTAACCGGGGAGCTGTTTTTT
-,TRBJ1-2,TRBV5-1,-,CASSLGAPSYGYTF,TGCGCCAGCAGCCTGGGGGCCCCCTCCTATGGCTACACCTTC
few,TRBJ2-3,TRBV6-4,TRBD2,CASSEREGTDTQYF,TGTGCCAGCAGTGAGCGGGAGGGCACAGATACGCAGTATTTT
once,TRBJ2-1,TRBV28,TRBD2,CASSPPGLAGGSNEQFF,TGTGCCAGCAGTCCTCCGGGACTAGCGGGAGGCTCAAATGAGCAGTTCTTC
few,TRBJ2-1,TRBV25-1,TRBD2,CASLGGGNEQFF,TGTGCCAGTCTTGGGGGGGGCAATGAGCAGTTCTTC
-,TRBJ1-6,TRBV6-5,-,CASSYMRVINSPLHF,TGTGCCAGCAGTTACATGCGGGTTATAAATTCACCCCTCCACTTT
-,TRBJ1-4,TRBV7-8,TRBD1,CASSDRVVEKLFF,TGTGCCAGCAGTGACAGGGTAGTTGAAAAACTGTTTTTT
once,TRBJ2-3,TRBV27,TRBD1,CASSYVTGLDTQYF,TGTGCCAGCAGTTACGTGACAGGGCTAGATACGCAGTATTTT
-,TRBJ1-1,TRBV4-1,-,CASSRGSTMNTEAFF,TGCGCCAGCAGCCGAGGGTCGACTATGAACACTGAAGCTTTCTTT
-,TRBJ2-3,TRBV29-1,-,CSVRVRQGTDTQYF,TGCAGCGTCCGAGTTCGGCAGGGCACAGATACGCAGTATTTT